This TCR beta chain was profiled in a study of blood T cell repertoires in COVID-19. The assay was immunoSEQ multiplex PCR, and TCRdb's table has in-frame clones only and misses some. Of a few hundred thousand clones in the sample, 80% to 90% were seen once. This CDR3 spans 14 amino acids. The V segment lost 4 bases and the J segment 7 bases; nucleotides outside the gene matches: 4. Germline CDR1 reads MDHEN; CDR2 reads SYDVKM. Participants were aged about 18 to 90 years, lived in some 23 US areas, and enrolled virtually. The chain uses TRBV28 and TRBJ1-4, with 9 bases aligning to TRBD1. Sequencing was performed on PBMCs or T cells enriched from blood (not recorded which). The sequence came from a woman between 18 and 29 years old who had recovered from COVID-19. The CDR3, as DNA: TGTGCCAGCAGTTCCGGGACAGGGCTTGAAAAACTGTTTTTT. This translates into CASSSGTGLEKLFF.